The T cell receptor (beta chain) described here comes from a study of neurological immune-mediated disorders. Study-wide points: With the multiple sclerosis repertoire cluster, none of the clinical or MRI features showed an association.

TCRdb reprocessed the 5' RACE reads with MiXCR, giving one entry per CDR3 protein. The sample records fewer than 85,000 distinct CDR3 sequences, approximately 4.6% being singletons. Time point given: longitudinal time-point 3. At least ten counts were recorded for this clonotype. Its antigen is unidentified. The germline CDR1 and CDR2 sequences are SGHRS and YFSETQ. The CDR3 spans 12 residues. The germline V and J ends were trimmed by 0 bases and 8 bases, with 8 bases remaining between them. The receptor was derived from a woman in her sixties with multiple sclerosis. The chain uses TRBV5-1 and TRBJ1-2; D unclear. Sequenced material: PBMCs. CDR3 residues: CASSLEVGGYTF. The CDR3 DNA sequence: TGCGCCAGCAGCTTGGAAGTGGGCGGCTACACCTTC.